These 27 T cell receptor beta chains came from one sample sequenced in a study of T cells expressing NK-cell markers. With the 5' RACE reads reprocessed, TCRdb shows one record per CDR3 protein and no DNA. In all, the sample yields around 380,000 distinct CDR3 sequences. Sequenced sample: blood T cells: a sorted CD56 or NKG2C T cell subset, CD4+ or CD8+ T cells, or bulk PBMC T cells (not recorded which). These receptors were collected from a woman in her fifties or sixties in good health.

V and J are TRBV6-4 and TRBJ2-2; the TCRdb D gene call, TRBD2, has no DNA to confirm it. Germline CDR1 is MRHNA and CDR2 is SNTAGT. The length of the CDR3 is 15 residues. CDR3 sequence reads: CASSGGGNVPGELFF.

The chain has TRBV9 and TRBJ2-7; the TCRdb D gene call, TRBD1, has no DNA to confirm it. This CDR3 has 12 amino acids. Germline assignment: CDR1 SGDLS and CDR2 YYNGEE. CDR3 region: CASSQGVGEQYF.

The CDR3 reads CSAQGVGGDPYEQYF. The chain couples TRBV20-1 to TRBJ2-7; there is no DNA to check the TCRdb D call of TRBD1. CDR3 length: 15 amino acids. Per germline, CDR1 DFQATT and CDR2 SNEGSKA (reference sequence).

The chain combines TRBV10-3 with TRBJ2-1; TCRdb reports TRBD2, a call that lacks DNA to check it against. The CDR3 has 15 amino acids. Germline CDR1 is ENHRY and CDR2 is SYGVKD. The chain's CDR3 is CAISPPSGPYNEQFF.

V gene TRBV7-9 combines with J gene TRBJ2-5; TCRdb names TRBD2, which stays unverified in the absence of DNA. The CDR3 contains 15 residues. The germline CDR1 and CDR2 sequences are SEHNR and FQNEAQ (reference sequence). The CDR3 here is CASSFDLAGVETQYF.

The gene calls are TRBV5-1 and TRBJ1-1. Germline V CDR1 and CDR2: SGHRS, YFSETQ. CDR3 length: 14 residues. The CDR3 protein is CASSHGGSSTEAFF.

This sequence joins TRBV20-1 and TRBJ2-2; without DNA, the TCRdb call of TRBD1 cannot be checked. CDR1 is DFQATT and CDR2 is SNEGSKA in the germline V gene (reference sequence). This CDR3 has 15 amino acids. The CDR3 region is CSAYTGGIGPGELFF.

The gene calls are TRBV5-1 and TRBJ2-7; the TCRdb call, TRBD1, lacks DNA for checking. From germline, CDR1 is SGHRS and CDR2 YFSETQ. The CDR3 runs to 19 residues. CDR3 residues: CASSPGLWTGGEAPYEQYF.

The chain has TRBV7-9 and TRBJ2-7; with no DNA, the TCRdb D assignment of TRBD1 cannot be verified. The germline V gene encodes CDR1 SEHNR and CDR2 FQNEAQ (reference sequence). The CDR3 length is 17 residues. This CDR3 reads CASSLRGEARISYEQYF.

The chain employs TRBV15 and TRBJ2-4. The CDR3 has 14 residues. Germline V lookup: CDR1 LNHNV, CDR2 YYDKDF (reference sequence). The CDR3 sequence: CATSRVSSKNIQYF.

The J gene is TRBJ2-1, the V gene TRBV7-9. In germline, CDR1 is SEHNR, CDR2 FQNEAQ (reference sequence). The CDR3 runs to 13 residues. The CDR3 loop reads CASQQSSYNEQFF.

The chain recombines TRBV10-2 with TRBJ2-5; TCRdb's D call of TRBD1 is untestable without DNA. There are 15 residues in the CDR3. Germline assignment: CDR1 WSHSY and CDR2 SAAADI. The CDR3 loop reads CASSESGAFQETQYF.

The chain joins TRBV5-6 to TRBJ2-1. The CDR3 has 18 residues. Germline V CDR1 and CDR2: SGHDT, YYEEEE. CDR3 protein: CASSLVVAVRGSEDEQFF.

V usage is TRBV11-1 and J usage is TRBJ2-1; as DNA is missing, the TRBD1 call by TCRdb cannot be tested. The CDR3 length is 14 residues. Germline assignment: CDR1 SGHAT and CDR2 FQDESV (reference sequence). The CDR3 is CASRMPGGGNEQFF.

The rearrangement uses TRBV5-1 and TRBJ2-1. The germline gives CDR1 SGHRS, CDR2 YFSETQ. The CDR3 contains 14 residues. CDR3 in amino acids: CASSLGSTPNEQFF.

The chain carries TRBV4-1 and TRBJ2-7; the TCRdb call, TRBD2, lacks DNA for checking. The CDR3 has 16 residues. The V gene's germline CDR1 is MGHRA and CDR2 YSYEKL. CDR3 residues: CASSQVAGPSPYEQYF.

The V and J genes are TRBV5-1 and TRBJ1-1. In germline, CDR1 is SGHRS, CDR2 YFSETQ. This CDR3 comprises 14 residues. CDR3 amino acids: CASSFDIGDTEAFF.

The chain employs TRBV7-9 and TRBJ2-1; TCRdb gives TRBD2 as the D gene, but with no DNA this cannot be confirmed. The germline V gene has CDR1 SEHNR and CDR2 FQNEAQ (reference sequence). The CDR3 contains 16 residues. CDR3 residues: CATSFRSEIKYNEQFF. The entire variable domain, with the rest obtained from reference TRBV7-9 and TRBJ2-1, is as follows: DTGVSQNPRHKITKRGQNVTFRCDPISEHNRLYWYRQTLGQGPEFLTYFQNEAQLEKSRLLSDRFSAERPKGSFSTLEIQRTEQGDSAMYLCATSFRSEIKYNEQFFGPGTRLTVL.

This chain links TRBV11-2 with TRBJ2-1; with no DNA, the TCRdb D assignment of TRBD1 cannot be verified. Germline-derived CDR1 and CDR2 are SGHAT and FQNNGV. The CDR3 is 16 amino acids. The CDR3 protein is CASSLERQGVGNEQFF.

The chain carries TRBV10-2 and TRBJ2-4; absent DNA, TCRdb's TRBD1 call cannot be checked. This CDR3 comprises 12 residues. CDR1 is WSHSY and CDR2 is SAAADI in the germline V gene. CDR3 sequence: CASGGTKNIQYF.

V gene TRBV11-2 combines with J gene TRBJ1-4; as DNA is missing, the TRBD1 call by TCRdb cannot be tested. This CDR3 has 15 amino acids. Germline lookup yields CDR1 SGHAT and CDR2 FQNNGV. CDR3: CASSLGQLPVEKLFF.

This chain joins TRBV4-1 and TRBJ2-5; the TRBD2 assignment by TCRdb is unverifiable without DNA. The CDR3 is made up of 18 amino acids. Germline V CDR1 and CDR2: MGHRA, YSYEKL. The CDR3 loop is CASSQGFIAVGGRETQYF.

The chain employs TRBV5-1 and TRBJ1-1; the TCRdb D gene call, TRBD1, has no DNA to confirm it. From germline, CDR1 is SGHRS and CDR2 YFSETQ. The CDR3 runs to 15 residues. The CDR3: CASSTQGTRNTEAFF.

The rearrangement joins TRBV12-3 or TRBV12-4 to TRBJ2-2; TCRdb's D call, TRBD1, is unchecked because there is no DNA. The length of the CDR3 is 17 residues. The CDR3 reads CASRPRDRAMNTGELFF.

V gene TRBV3-1 combines with J gene TRBJ1-1; TCRdb returns TRBD1, unconfirmable since there is no DNA. This CDR3 has 15 residues. CDR1 and CDR2 from the germline V gene are LGHDT and YNNKEL (reference sequence). Here the CDR3 reads CASSIRPRGATEAFF.

The V call is TRBV2, the J call TRBJ2-1; TCRdb names TRBD1, which stays unverified in the absence of DNA. The CDR3 consists of 15 residues. The germline gives CDR1 SNHLY, CDR2 FYNNEI. Here the CDR3 reads CASSDRDRGLDEQFF.

The chain couples TRBV6-5 to TRBJ1-1. The germline CDR1 and CDR2 sequences are MNHEY and SVGAGI. The CDR3 contains 13 residues. The CDR3 spells CASGRGSNTEAFF.